The clone carrying this T cell receptor beta chain was seen more than once but under ten times. Its target is unknown. The data stem from a study of T cells in Graves' hyperthyroidism and ophthalmopathy. In the study overall: Specimen type is peripheral blood, collected at initial diagnosis prior to any treatment.

Study-wide results and caveats: In validation, the model predicted ophthalmopathy. These predictions came a median about 6.5 months before onset.

CDR1 is SNHLY, CDR2 FYNNEI, per germline. The CDR3 covers 12 residues. V was shortened by 7 bases and J by 0 bases, with 5 bases between the two germline ends. Pregnant or lactating patients were excluded, as were those with uncontrolled infection or other autoimmune disease. Diagnoses rested on clinical symptoms, serum thyroxine and TRAb, thyroid ultrasound and orbital computed tomography. Template material for amplifying TCR beta CDR3 regions consisted of RNA transcripts. Primed by the HTBI set, a first-round RT-PCR was run on the TCR CDR3. TCRdb ran MiXCR on the multiplex PCR reads and lists one entry per CDR3 protein. The sample shows hundreds of thousands of distinct CDR3 sequences, more than 15% of them seen only once.

The rearrangement joins TRBV2 to TRBJ2-3, with D unresolved. Sequenced input: blood. The clonotype originates from a woman between 35 and 50 years old with Graves' ophthalmopathy. CDR3 coding DNA: TGTGCCAGCACTTTTAGCACAGATACGCAGTATTTT. Residues: CASTFSTDTQYF. Combining the CDR3 with reference TRBV2 and TRBJ2-3 gives the whole variable domain EPEVTQTPSHQVTQMGQEVILRCVPISNHLYFYWYRQILGQKVEFLVSFYNNEISEKSEIFDDQFSVERPDGSNFTLKIRSTKLEDSAMYFCASTFSTDTQYFGPGTRLTVL.